Listed below are T cell receptor beta chains from one sample, sequenced in a study of blood T cell repertoires in COVID-19. Some clones are missing from TCRdb's copy, which holds only in-frame ones; the method was immunoSEQ multiplex PCR. Of about 310,000 clones in the sample, around 90% were seen once. Sequencing used peripheral blood. These receptor sequences come from a man aged 45-65 years with active or convalescent COVID-19. CDR3s include the opening cysteine and the closing phenylalanine or tryptophan. D genes are given only for firm matches. Only some rows state a clone size, as once, few, many or a class for expanded clones.

size: NA; V: TRBV2; D: NA; J: TRBJ2-7; DNA: TGTGCCAGCAGTGCGACGGGATTAGGCACCTACGAGCAGTACTTC; CDR3: CASSATGLGTYEQYF
size: NA; V: TRBV7-9; D: NA; J: TRBJ1-1; DNA: TGTGCCAGCAGCTTAGGAGGAGGGACTATTTCTGAAGCTTTCTTT; CDR3: CASSLGGGTISEAFF
size: few; V: TRBV28; D: TRBD1; J: TRBJ1-1; DNA: TGTGCCAGCAGCGCTGGGACAGGGTTACAGACTGAAGCTTTCTTT; CDR3: CASSAGTGLQTEAFF
size: NA; V: TRBV10-3; D: TRBD1; J: TRBJ1-1; DNA: TGTGCCATCAGGGGACAGAGCTCCTCTGAAGCTTTCTTT; CDR3: CAIRGQSSSEAFF
size: NA; V: TRBV4-2; D: TRBD2; J: TRBJ2-2; DNA: TGTGCCAGCAGCCAAGGGAAAGCGGGAGGTTACACCGGGGAGCTGTTTTTT; CDR3: CASSQGKAGGYTGELFF
size: once; V: TRBV4-1; D: NA; J: TRBJ1-2; DNA: TGCGCCAGCAGCCACCAGGACAGCAAGGTCTATGGCTACACCTTC; CDR3: CASSHQDSKVYGYTF
size: once; V: TRBV7-9; D: TRBD2; J: TRBJ2-1; DNA: TGTGCCAGCTCGGGGCGGGGGGTCTCCTACAATGAGCAGTTCTTC; CDR3: CASSGRGVSYNEQFF
size: NA; V: TRBV6-5; D: NA; J: TRBJ1-2; DNA: TGTGCCACAAAAATAAACCGGGACACCGACTATGGCTACACCTTC; CDR3: CATKINRDTDYGYTF
size: NA; V: TRBV27; D: TRBD1; J: TRBJ2-7; DNA: TGTGCCAGCAGCCCCAGACGACCGGGACAGGGAGGCCACGAGCAGTACTTC; CDR3: CASSPRRPGQGGHEQYF
size: NA; V: TRBV6-5; D: NA; J: TRBJ1-4; DNA: TGTGCCAGCAGAATTGGACAGACACCTAATGAAAAACTGTTTTTT; CDR3: CASRIGQTPNEKLFF
size: NA; V: TRBV30; D: NA; J: TRBJ1-1; DNA: TGTGCCTGGAGCAGACAGAACACTGAAGCTTTCTTT; CDR3: CAWSRQNTEAFF
size: NA; V: TRBV28; D: TRBD1; J: TRBJ1-1; DNA: TGTGCCAGCAGTCCCTTGGGACAGGGGGCATGGACTGAAGCTTTCTTT; CDR3: CASSPLGQGAWTEAFF
size: NA; V: TRBV28; D: NA; J: TRBJ2-5; DNA: TGTGCCAGCAGTTTAGGAGGGACGGAGACCCAGTACTTC; CDR3: CASSLGGTETQYF
size: NA; V: TRBV11-1; D: TRBD2; J: TRBJ2-3; DNA: TGTGCCAGCAGCCAAATGGGGGGGGCAGATACGCAGTATTTT; CDR3: CASSQMGGADTQYF
size: NA; V: TRBV19; D: NA; J: TRBJ2-7; DNA: TGTGCCAGTAGTATCTTGGGCACCTACGAGCAGTACTTC; CDR3: CASSILGTYEQYF
size: NA; V: TRBV5-1; D: TRBD1; J: TRBJ1-2; DNA: TGCGCCAGCAGCTCGGGACAGGGATTATTCTATGGCTACACCTTC; CDR3: CASSSGQGLFYGYTF
size: once; V: TRBV30; D: NA; J: TRBJ1-3; DNA: TGTGCCTGGAGTCGGCGGGGGGCCAGAAACACCATATATTTT; CDR3: CAWSRRGARNTIYF
size: NA; V: TRBV7-6; D: NA; J: TRBJ2-7; DNA: TGTGCCAGCAGCTTAACGATCCAGGAACAGCAGTACTTC; CDR3: CASSLTIQEQQYF
size: once; V: TRBV6-2/TRBV6-3; D: TRBD2; J: TRBJ2-5; DNA: TGTGCCAGCAGCCGCAGCGGGGGGGCCCAAGAGACCCAGTACTTC; CDR3: CASSRSGGAQETQYF
size: NA; V: TRBV5-1; D: NA; J: TRBJ2-3; DNA: TGCGCCAGTTTCGGCACAGATACGCAGTATTTT; CDR3: CASFGTDTQYF
size: NA; V: TRBV28; D: NA; J: TRBJ1-3; DNA: TGTGCCAGCAGTAACGGACACGGTCGGCACACCATATATTTT; CDR3: CASSNGHGRHTIYF
size: NA; V: TRBV5-1; D: NA; J: TRBJ2-1; DNA: TGCGCCAGCAGCCTTGAGAGCTCCTACAATGAGCAGTTCTTC; CDR3: CASSLESSYNEQFF
size: NA; V: TRBV7-6; D: NA; J: TRBJ1-4; DNA: TGTGCCAGCAGCTCCGGTGGTGAAAAACTGTTTTTT; CDR3: CASSSGGEKLFF
size: NA; V: TRBV23-1; D: NA; J: TRBJ1-2; DNA: TGCGGTAAAAGGGGAGGCTACACCTTC; CDR3: CGKRGGYTF
size: NA; V: TRBV12-5; D: NA; J: TRBJ1-2; DNA: TGTGCTAGTGGTTTGGTACTCGGACAGCGAAACTATGGCTACACCTTC; CDR3: CASGLVLGQRNYGYTF
size: NA; V: TRBV24-1; D: TRBD1; J: TRBJ1-1; DNA: TGTGCCACCAGTGATTCCACAGGGGGCACCTGGCACAGAGCTTTCTTT; CDR3: CATSDSTGGTWHRAFF
size: NA; V: TRBV3-1/TRBV3-2; D: NA; J: TRBJ1-1; DNA: TGTGCCAGCAGCCACACAGGTTCGTACACTGAAGCTTTCTTT; CDR3: CASSHTGSYTEAFF
size: NA; V: TRBV28; D: TRBD1; J: TRBJ2-7; DNA: TGTGCCAGCAGTTTGCCGGGACAGGGGAACTACGAGCAGTACTTC; CDR3: CASSLPGQGNYEQYF
size: NA; V: TRBV6-5; D: TRBD1; J: TRBJ1-2; DNA: TGTGCCAGCAGTACCGAAAACAGGGGAGGCTATGGCTACACCTTC; CDR3: CASSTENRGGYGYTF
size: few; V: TRBV6-6; D: NA; J: TRBJ2-3; DNA: TGTGCCTCGGCCCGGGGAGGCACAGATACGCAGTATTTT; CDR3: CASARGGTDTQYF
size: NA; V: TRBV6-6; D: TRBD1; J: TRBJ1-5; DNA: TGTGCCAGCAGCGGGACAGCCCTTACTGAGCCCCAGCATTTT; CDR3: CASSGTALTEPQHF
size: NA; V: TRBV7-6; D: NA; J: TRBJ2-6; DNA: TGTGCCAGCAGCTTAGTGGGACACTCTGGGGCCAACGTCCTGACTTTC; CDR3: CASSLVGHSGANVLTF
size: NA; V: TRBV30; D: TRBD1; J: TRBJ2-5; DNA: TGTGCCTGGAGCCCGACAGGGCAAGAGACCCAGTACTTC; CDR3: CAWSPTGQETQYF
size: NA; V: TRBV7-2; D: NA; J: TRBJ2-3; DNA: TGTGCCAGCAGCGTTCGACAGATCACAGATACGCAGTATTTT; CDR3: CASSVRQITDTQYF
size: NA; V: TRBV5-1; D: NA; J: TRBJ1-1; DNA: TGCGCCAGCAGCTTATCCGGCGACTTAGGCACTGAAGCTTTCTTT; CDR3: CASSLSGDLGTEAFF
size: NA; V: TRBV4-1; D: NA; J: TRBJ1-3; DNA: TGCGCCAGCAGCCTGACACCCTCAAGCTCTGGAAACACCATATATTTT; CDR3: CASSLTPSSSGNTIYF
size: few; V: TRBV3-1/TRBV3-2; D: NA; J: TRBJ2-1; DNA: TGTGCCAGCAGCCTTATAAATGAGCAGTTCTTC; CDR3: CASSLINEQFF
size: NA; V: TRBV23-1; D: TRBD1; J: TRBJ2-3; DNA: TGCGCCAGCAGAGGGACAGGGCGGGCCGCAGATACGCAGTATTTT; CDR3: CASRGTGRAADTQYF
size: NA; V: TRBV6-1; D: NA; J: TRBJ1-2; DNA: TGTGCCAGCAGTGAATGGGGTCGGCAGGGCTATGGCTACACCTTC; CDR3: CASSEWGRQGYGYTF
size: NA; V: TRBV5-4; D: TRBD1; J: TRBJ2-1; DNA: TGTGCCAGCAGCTCCCCGGGGGGGGGACAGGGGGCGGTTGAGCAGTTCTTC; CDR3: CASSSPGGGQGAVEQFF
size: once; V: TRBV19; D: NA; J: TRBJ1-5; DNA: TGTGCCAGTAGTATTGGACAGTCTAGCAATCAGCCCCAGCATTTT; CDR3: CASSIGQSSNQPQHF
size: NA; V: TRBV9; D: NA; J: TRBJ1-1; DNA: TGTGCCAGCAGCGTAACGGGTCAAAACACTGAAGCTTTCTTT; CDR3: CASSVTGQNTEAFF
size: NA; V: TRBV3-1/TRBV3-2; D: TRBD1; J: TRBJ1-2; DNA: TGTGCCAGCAGCCAAGTAATCGGGACAGTCAATTTCGCGCGTCACTATGGCTACACCTTC; CDR3: CASSQVIGTVNFARHYGYTF
size: NA; V: TRBV29-1; D: NA; J: TRBJ2-7; DNA: TGCAGCACTAGACAGGGAGGCGAGCAGTACTTC; CDR3: CSTRQGGEQYF
size: once; V: TRBV7-9; D: NA; J: TRBJ1-5; DNA: TGTGCCAGCAGCTTAGGGGGCAAGAGCAATCAGCCCCAGCATTTT; CDR3: CASSLGGKSNQPQHF
size: NA; V: TRBV28; D: NA; J: TRBJ1-2; DNA: TGTGCCAGCAGTTTACCTGCTCGGGGCTACACCTTC; CDR3: CASSLPARGYTF
size: once; V: TRBV28; D: TRBD1; J: TRBJ1-4; DNA: TGTGCCAGCAGCCCCGGGACAGGGTCGGGCAAACTGTTTTTT; CDR3: CASSPGTGSGKLFF
size: NA; V: TRBV7-3; D: NA; J: TRBJ2-2; DNA: TGTGCCAGCAGCCCTACGAACACCGGGGAGCTGTTTTTT; CDR3: CASSPTNTGELFF